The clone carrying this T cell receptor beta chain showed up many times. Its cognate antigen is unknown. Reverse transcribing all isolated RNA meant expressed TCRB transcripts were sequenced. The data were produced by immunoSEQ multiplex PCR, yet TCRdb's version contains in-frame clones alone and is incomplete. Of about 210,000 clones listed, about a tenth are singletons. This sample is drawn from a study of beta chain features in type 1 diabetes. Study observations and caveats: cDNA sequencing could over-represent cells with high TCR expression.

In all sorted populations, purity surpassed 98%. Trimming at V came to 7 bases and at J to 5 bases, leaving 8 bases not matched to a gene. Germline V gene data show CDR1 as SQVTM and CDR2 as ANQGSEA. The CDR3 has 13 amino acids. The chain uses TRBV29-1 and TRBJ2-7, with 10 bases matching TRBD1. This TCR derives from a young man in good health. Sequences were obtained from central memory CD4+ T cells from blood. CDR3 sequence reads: CSAWTGGSHEQYF. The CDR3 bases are TGCAGCGCCTGGACAGGGGGATCGCACGAGCAGTACTTC.